These 27 T cell receptor beta chains share one sample of origin, sequenced in a study of blood T cell repertoires in COVID-19. Generated by immunoSEQ multiplex PCR, the TCRdb table keeps only in-frame clones and is missing some. The table records 450,000 or so clones, about 91% of them present only once. The sequenced material came from peripheral blood. These receptors originate from a man between 18 and 29 years old with COVID-19, enrolled during active disease.

This chain's CDR3 is CASSLGGGPEAFF. The DNA for the CDR3 is TGCGCCAGCAGCTTGGGAGGGGGCCCTGAAGCTTTCTTT. The rearrangement joins TRBV5-1 to TRBJ1-1; 7 bases align to TRBD1. This CDR3 is built from 13 residues. J lost 6 bases, V lost 0 bases, and 2 bases had no gene match. The germline gives CDR1 SGHRS, CDR2 YFSETQ.

The chain employs TRBV13 and TRBJ2-1, with 11 positions matching TRBD2. CDR3 length: 15 residues. Germline lookup yields CDR1 PRHDT and CDR2 FYEKMQ (reference sequence). The trim removed 1 base at V and 8 bases at J, leaving 4 bases unmatched. CDR3: CASSLVAGGPHEQFF. In nucleotides, the CDR3 is TGTGCCAGCAGCTTAGTAGCGGGGGGGCCGCATGAGCAGTTCTTC.

Only a few counts were recorded for this clone. The V and J genes are TRBV5-4 and TRBJ1-2; D possibly corresponds to TRBD1 (5 bases). Germline values: CDR1 SGHNT, CDR2 YYREEE (reference sequence). This CDR3 is 15 amino acids long. Trimming cost V 0 bases and J 2 bases, with 11 bases left between them. The CDR3 nucleotides are TGTGCCAGCAGCTTGGGCAGGGCCCCCAACTATGGCTACACCTTC. The encoded protein is CASSLGRAPNYGYTF.

This clone was seen a few times. The J gene is TRBJ2-3, the V gene TRBV19; 7 bases line up with TRBD2. V lost 4 bases, J lost 2 bases, and 9 bases stayed unmatched. This CDR3 spans 16 amino acids. CDR1 LNHDA and CDR2 SQIVND come from the germline V gene (reference sequence). The CDR3, as DNA: TGTGCCAGTAGTAGCCGCCTAGCGGTGGTCACAGATACGCAGTATTTT. It yields the protein CASSSRLAVVTDTQYF.

This sequence joins TRBV16 and TRBJ1-1; D is unclear. Germline assignment: CDR1 KGHSY and CDR2 FQNENV. The CDR3 consists of 15 residues. The V end was cut by 5 bases, the J end by 1 base, with 14 bases between. The CDR3 loop is CASSSGRAGNTEAFF. CDR3 in DNA: TGTGCCAGCAGCTCCGGACGGGCGGGGAACACTGAAGCTTTCTTT. Filled out from reference TRBV16 and TRBJ1-1, the complete variable domain reads GEEVAQTPKHLVRGEGQKAKLYCAPIKGHSYVFWYQQVLKNEFKFLISFQNENVFDETGMPKERFSAKCLPNSPCSLEIQATKLEDSAVYFCASSSGRAGNTEAFFGQGTRLTVV.

The chain combines TRBV5-5 with TRBJ1-1, with D possibly TRBD1 on 5 matching bases. In germline, CDR1 is SGHKS, CDR2 YYEKEE (reference sequence). V lost 4 bases and J 4 bases, leaving 14 bases between the germline ends. CDR3 length equals 14 residues. The DNA of the CDR3 is TGTGCCAGCAGCCTACCGACAGAAGGCACTGAAGCTTTCTTT. Its protein product is CASSLPTEGTEAFF. The whole variable domain, filled in from reference TRBV5-5 and TRBJ1-1, reads DAGVTQSPTHLIKTRGQQVTLRCSPISGHKSVSWYQQVLGQGPQFIFQYYEKEERGRGNFPDRFSARQFPNYSSELNVNALLLGDSALYLCASSLPTEGTEAFFGQGTRLTVV.

The rearrangement links TRBV6-6 to TRBJ2-7; the match to TRBD2 covers 10 bases. This CDR3 is built from 15 residues. Germline CDR1 is MNHNY and CDR2 is SVGAGI (reference sequence). V trimming: 4 bases; J trimming: 5 bases; junction bases outside the gene matches: 8. CDR3 in DNA: TGTGCCAGCAGTTTCGTAGCGGGGGGTCGGGACGAGCAGTACTTC. Translated: CASSFVAGGRDEQYF.

The genes are TRBV2 and TRBJ2-3, with 9 bases aligning to TRBD1. V lost 6 bases to trimming and J lost 4 bases; unmatched junction nucleotides: 8. The CDR3 loop spans 15 amino acids. CDR1 SNHLY and CDR2 FYNNEI come from the germline V gene. In nucleotides, the CDR3 is TGTGCCAGCAGCCCGGGACAGGGAAGAGCAGATACGCAGTATTTT. This sequence encodes CASSPGQGRADTQYF.

The chain links TRBV19 to TRBJ1-1; no firm D call. The CDR3 contains 14 residues. Looked up from germline, CDR1 is LNHDA and CDR2 is SQIVND (reference sequence). Trimming shortened V by 3 bases and J by 1 base, and 9 bases separated the two germline ends. CDR3 loop: CASSIGGRNTEAFF. CDR3 bases: TGTGCCAGTAGTATCGGCGGGAGGAACACTGAAGCTTTCTTT.

The chain employs TRBV4-2 and TRBJ2-3, with 10 bases that match TRBD2. The junction had 6 bases not matched to a gene; V was cut back by 1 base and J by 5 bases. This CDR3 is 16 amino acids long. Germline V gene sequence: CDR1 LGHNA, CDR2 YNFKEQ. The CDR3 loop is CASSQGSGGPKDTQYF. The DNA for the CDR3 is TGTGCCAGCAGCCAAGGTAGCGGGGGGCCGAAAGATACGCAGTATTTT.

This chain links TRBV9 with TRBJ1-3; D is unclear. The germline V and J ends were trimmed by 0 bases and 0 bases, with 4 bases remaining between them. The CDR3 is made up of 14 amino acids. From germline, CDR1 is SGDLS and CDR2 YYNGEE. The CDR3 bases are TGTGCCAGCAGCGTAGTCGGCTCTGGAAACACCATATATTTT. This encodes CASSVVGSGNTIYF. Combining the CDR3 with reference TRBV9 and TRBJ1-3 gives the whole variable domain DSGVTQTPKHLITATGQRVTLRCSPRSGDLSVYWYQQSLDQGLQFLIQYYNGEERAKGNILERFSAQQFPDLHSELNLSSLELGDSALYFCASSVVGSGNTIYFGEGSWLTVV.

This clone was seen once. As DNA, the CDR3 is TGCGCCAGCAGTGACAGAATGGGGAGGGGCTCCTACGAGCAGTACTTC. This translates into CASSDRMGRGSYEQYF. The V gene is TRBV10-1, the J gene TRBJ2-7; the match to TRBD2 covers 7 bases. The CDR3 has 16 residues. V trimming: 3 bases; J trimming: 0 bases; junction bases outside the gene matches: 8. Germline CDR1 WNHNN, CDR2 SYGVQD (reference sequence).

V usage is TRBV5-1 and J usage is TRBJ2-1, with D tentatively TRBD2 (6 bases). Germline V gene lookup returns CDR1 SGHRS and CDR2 YFSETQ. V dropped 1 base and J dropped 2 bases, with 13 bases sitting between them. This CDR3 spans 16 amino acids. Written as DNA, the CDR3 is TGCGCCAGCAGCTTGTCCACTAGCTCCACCTACAATGAGCAGTTCTTC. Its protein product is CASSLSTSSTYNEQFF.

The rearrangement joins TRBV6-4 to TRBJ1-5; 8 bases line up with TRBD1. V trimming: 6 bases; J trimming: 3 bases; junction bases outside the gene matches: 7. In germline, CDR1 is MRHNA, CDR2 SNTAGT. CDR3 length: 15 amino acids. The CDR3 reads CASSAGTGNNQPQHF. CDR3 DNA sequence: TGTGCCAGCAGCGCCGGGACAGGTAACAATCAGCCCCAGCATTTT.

The rearrangement joins TRBV6-5 to TRBJ2-7; 10 bases agree with TRBD2. This CDR3 has 13 residues. V lost 6 bases and J lost 4; bases outside the gene matches: 3. Germline V gene sequence: CDR1 MNHEY, CDR2 SVGAGI. DNA for the CDR3: TGTGCCAGCAGGGGACTAGCGTTATACGAGCAGTACTTC. Its translation: CASRGLALYEQYF.

The V and J genes are TRBV2 and TRBJ2-1; the D gene is possibly TRBD1 (6 bases). Germline-derived CDR1 and CDR2 are SNHLY and FYNNEI. The CDR3 extends over 14 amino acids. The V end was cut by 7 bases, the J end by 9 bases, with 19 bases between. The CDR3 spells CASTPGVPGGEQFF. The CDR3, as DNA: TGTGCCAGCACTCCAGGGGTCCCTGGGGGTGAGCAGTTCTTC.

The chain has TRBV29-1 and TRBJ2-7; 14 nucleotides agree with TRBD2. CDR1 is SQVTM, CDR2 ANQGSEA, per germline. The CDR3 runs to 17 residues. Losses at the gene ends were 3 bases for V and 6 bases for J; bases not matched to a gene: 13. This chain's CDR3 is CSVENGTSGSYSAEQYF. Written as DNA, the CDR3 is TGCAGCGTTGAGAACGGGACTAGCGGGAGTTATTCAGCCGAGCAGTACTTC.

The rearrangement joins TRBV5-6 to TRBJ2-1, with TRBD2 identical over 7 bases. The germline gives CDR1 SGHDT, CDR2 YYEEEE. The CDR3 runs 15 residues. With V trimmed by 2 bases and J by 2 bases, 4 bases remained unmatched. CDR3 nucleotide sequence: TGTGCCAGCAGCTTTGGGGGGGTTGCCTACAATGAGCAGTTCTTC. Translated, it gives CASSFGGVAYNEQFF.

This sequence joins TRBV5-1 and TRBJ2-1, with D perhaps TRBD2 (6 bases). Germline V CDR1 and CDR2: SGHRS, YFSETQ. Trimming left V 4 bases short and J 1 base short, with 12 bases between. The CDR3 length is 15 residues. CDR3 DNA sequence: TGCGCCAGCAGCCCCAGCGGGTTTTCCTACAATGAGCAGTTCTTC. Translating it yields CASSPSGFSYNEQFF.

This sequence joins TRBV7-3 and TRBJ2-3; the match to TRBD1 covers 7 bases. V lost 6 bases to trimming and J lost 0 bases; unmatched junction nucleotides: 6. This CDR3 has 15 residues. Germline loops: CDR1 SGHTA, CDR2 FQGTGA. The CDR3 loop is CASSRQGMSTDTQYF. DNA for the CDR3: TGTGCCAGCAGTCGACAGGGAATGAGCACAGATACGCAGTATTTT.

V gene TRBV19 combines with J gene TRBJ2-1; D is undetermined. Between the trimmed V and J ends, which lost 4 bases and 6 bases, there was a span of 7 bases. The CDR3 consists of 12 residues. CDR1 LNHDA and CDR2 SQIVND come from the germline V gene (reference sequence). The CDR3 DNA sequence: TGTGCCAGTAGTACTACTCCCAATGAGCAGTTCTTC. This translates into CASSTTPNEQFF.

In DNA, the CDR3 is TGTGCCAGCAGCTTGATAGCGGGGCTGGGCACAGATACGCAGTATTTT. Protein product: CASSLIAGLGTDTQYF. The genes are TRBV5-8 and TRBJ2-3, with 8 bases that match TRBD2. Germline lookup yields CDR1 SGHTS and CDR2 YDEGEE. V lost 1 base to trimming and J lost 1 base; unmatched junction nucleotides: 5. CDR3 length equals 16 residues.

This clone was seen only once. This chain uses TRBV6-1 with TRBJ1-2; D uncertain. This CDR3 is built from 13 residues. In germline, CDR1 is MNHNS, CDR2 SASEGT. Trimming pared 3 bases from V and 5 bases from J, leaving 10 bases between. The CDR3 DNA follows: TGTGCCAGCAGTGAGCCCCCCCAGTATGGCTACACCTTC. This encodes CASSEPPQYGYTF.

V gene TRBV14 combines with J gene TRBJ2-7; the D gene is possibly TRBD1 (6 bases). This CDR3 spans 16 amino acids. V lost 0 bases to trimming and J lost 3 bases, with 15 bases between them. Germline-derived CDR1 and CDR2 are SGHDN and FVKESK. CDR3 DNA sequence: TGTGCCAGCAGCCAAGATGGAGTCAGGGGATTCTACGAGCAGTACTTC. Translated: CASSQDGVRGFYEQYF.

The V gene is TRBV12-3 or TRBV12-4, the J gene TRBJ1-2, with D maybe TRBD1 (5 bases). V lost 6 bases and J 4 bases, leaving 12 bases between the germline ends. The CDR3 is 13 residues long. In nucleotides, the CDR3 is TGTGCCAGCAGCCCCGACAGTCGCTATGGCTACACCTTC. This sequence encodes CASSPDSRYGYTF.

The genes are TRBV29-1 and TRBJ2-2; D perhaps matches TRBD1 (5 bases). Germline V CDR1 and CDR2: SQVTM, ANQGSEA. Trimming stripped 4 bases from V and 6 bases from J, with 18 bases between. This CDR3 region has 15 residues. CDR3 residues: CSVVGGQGRAGELFF. DNA for the CDR3: TGCAGCGTTGTAGGTGGTCAGGGTCGGGCCGGGGAGCTGTTTTTT.

The genes are TRBV29-1 and TRBJ2-7; TRBD1 matches at 7 bases. Germline loops: CDR1 SQVTM, CDR2 ANQGSEA. This CDR3 spans 14 amino acids. The ends lost 4 bases at V and 1 base at J; junction bases unmatched: 7. DNA of the CDR3: TGCAGCGTTGGGGGACAGTCTACTTCCTACGAGCAGTACTTC. Residues: CSVGGQSTSYEQYF.